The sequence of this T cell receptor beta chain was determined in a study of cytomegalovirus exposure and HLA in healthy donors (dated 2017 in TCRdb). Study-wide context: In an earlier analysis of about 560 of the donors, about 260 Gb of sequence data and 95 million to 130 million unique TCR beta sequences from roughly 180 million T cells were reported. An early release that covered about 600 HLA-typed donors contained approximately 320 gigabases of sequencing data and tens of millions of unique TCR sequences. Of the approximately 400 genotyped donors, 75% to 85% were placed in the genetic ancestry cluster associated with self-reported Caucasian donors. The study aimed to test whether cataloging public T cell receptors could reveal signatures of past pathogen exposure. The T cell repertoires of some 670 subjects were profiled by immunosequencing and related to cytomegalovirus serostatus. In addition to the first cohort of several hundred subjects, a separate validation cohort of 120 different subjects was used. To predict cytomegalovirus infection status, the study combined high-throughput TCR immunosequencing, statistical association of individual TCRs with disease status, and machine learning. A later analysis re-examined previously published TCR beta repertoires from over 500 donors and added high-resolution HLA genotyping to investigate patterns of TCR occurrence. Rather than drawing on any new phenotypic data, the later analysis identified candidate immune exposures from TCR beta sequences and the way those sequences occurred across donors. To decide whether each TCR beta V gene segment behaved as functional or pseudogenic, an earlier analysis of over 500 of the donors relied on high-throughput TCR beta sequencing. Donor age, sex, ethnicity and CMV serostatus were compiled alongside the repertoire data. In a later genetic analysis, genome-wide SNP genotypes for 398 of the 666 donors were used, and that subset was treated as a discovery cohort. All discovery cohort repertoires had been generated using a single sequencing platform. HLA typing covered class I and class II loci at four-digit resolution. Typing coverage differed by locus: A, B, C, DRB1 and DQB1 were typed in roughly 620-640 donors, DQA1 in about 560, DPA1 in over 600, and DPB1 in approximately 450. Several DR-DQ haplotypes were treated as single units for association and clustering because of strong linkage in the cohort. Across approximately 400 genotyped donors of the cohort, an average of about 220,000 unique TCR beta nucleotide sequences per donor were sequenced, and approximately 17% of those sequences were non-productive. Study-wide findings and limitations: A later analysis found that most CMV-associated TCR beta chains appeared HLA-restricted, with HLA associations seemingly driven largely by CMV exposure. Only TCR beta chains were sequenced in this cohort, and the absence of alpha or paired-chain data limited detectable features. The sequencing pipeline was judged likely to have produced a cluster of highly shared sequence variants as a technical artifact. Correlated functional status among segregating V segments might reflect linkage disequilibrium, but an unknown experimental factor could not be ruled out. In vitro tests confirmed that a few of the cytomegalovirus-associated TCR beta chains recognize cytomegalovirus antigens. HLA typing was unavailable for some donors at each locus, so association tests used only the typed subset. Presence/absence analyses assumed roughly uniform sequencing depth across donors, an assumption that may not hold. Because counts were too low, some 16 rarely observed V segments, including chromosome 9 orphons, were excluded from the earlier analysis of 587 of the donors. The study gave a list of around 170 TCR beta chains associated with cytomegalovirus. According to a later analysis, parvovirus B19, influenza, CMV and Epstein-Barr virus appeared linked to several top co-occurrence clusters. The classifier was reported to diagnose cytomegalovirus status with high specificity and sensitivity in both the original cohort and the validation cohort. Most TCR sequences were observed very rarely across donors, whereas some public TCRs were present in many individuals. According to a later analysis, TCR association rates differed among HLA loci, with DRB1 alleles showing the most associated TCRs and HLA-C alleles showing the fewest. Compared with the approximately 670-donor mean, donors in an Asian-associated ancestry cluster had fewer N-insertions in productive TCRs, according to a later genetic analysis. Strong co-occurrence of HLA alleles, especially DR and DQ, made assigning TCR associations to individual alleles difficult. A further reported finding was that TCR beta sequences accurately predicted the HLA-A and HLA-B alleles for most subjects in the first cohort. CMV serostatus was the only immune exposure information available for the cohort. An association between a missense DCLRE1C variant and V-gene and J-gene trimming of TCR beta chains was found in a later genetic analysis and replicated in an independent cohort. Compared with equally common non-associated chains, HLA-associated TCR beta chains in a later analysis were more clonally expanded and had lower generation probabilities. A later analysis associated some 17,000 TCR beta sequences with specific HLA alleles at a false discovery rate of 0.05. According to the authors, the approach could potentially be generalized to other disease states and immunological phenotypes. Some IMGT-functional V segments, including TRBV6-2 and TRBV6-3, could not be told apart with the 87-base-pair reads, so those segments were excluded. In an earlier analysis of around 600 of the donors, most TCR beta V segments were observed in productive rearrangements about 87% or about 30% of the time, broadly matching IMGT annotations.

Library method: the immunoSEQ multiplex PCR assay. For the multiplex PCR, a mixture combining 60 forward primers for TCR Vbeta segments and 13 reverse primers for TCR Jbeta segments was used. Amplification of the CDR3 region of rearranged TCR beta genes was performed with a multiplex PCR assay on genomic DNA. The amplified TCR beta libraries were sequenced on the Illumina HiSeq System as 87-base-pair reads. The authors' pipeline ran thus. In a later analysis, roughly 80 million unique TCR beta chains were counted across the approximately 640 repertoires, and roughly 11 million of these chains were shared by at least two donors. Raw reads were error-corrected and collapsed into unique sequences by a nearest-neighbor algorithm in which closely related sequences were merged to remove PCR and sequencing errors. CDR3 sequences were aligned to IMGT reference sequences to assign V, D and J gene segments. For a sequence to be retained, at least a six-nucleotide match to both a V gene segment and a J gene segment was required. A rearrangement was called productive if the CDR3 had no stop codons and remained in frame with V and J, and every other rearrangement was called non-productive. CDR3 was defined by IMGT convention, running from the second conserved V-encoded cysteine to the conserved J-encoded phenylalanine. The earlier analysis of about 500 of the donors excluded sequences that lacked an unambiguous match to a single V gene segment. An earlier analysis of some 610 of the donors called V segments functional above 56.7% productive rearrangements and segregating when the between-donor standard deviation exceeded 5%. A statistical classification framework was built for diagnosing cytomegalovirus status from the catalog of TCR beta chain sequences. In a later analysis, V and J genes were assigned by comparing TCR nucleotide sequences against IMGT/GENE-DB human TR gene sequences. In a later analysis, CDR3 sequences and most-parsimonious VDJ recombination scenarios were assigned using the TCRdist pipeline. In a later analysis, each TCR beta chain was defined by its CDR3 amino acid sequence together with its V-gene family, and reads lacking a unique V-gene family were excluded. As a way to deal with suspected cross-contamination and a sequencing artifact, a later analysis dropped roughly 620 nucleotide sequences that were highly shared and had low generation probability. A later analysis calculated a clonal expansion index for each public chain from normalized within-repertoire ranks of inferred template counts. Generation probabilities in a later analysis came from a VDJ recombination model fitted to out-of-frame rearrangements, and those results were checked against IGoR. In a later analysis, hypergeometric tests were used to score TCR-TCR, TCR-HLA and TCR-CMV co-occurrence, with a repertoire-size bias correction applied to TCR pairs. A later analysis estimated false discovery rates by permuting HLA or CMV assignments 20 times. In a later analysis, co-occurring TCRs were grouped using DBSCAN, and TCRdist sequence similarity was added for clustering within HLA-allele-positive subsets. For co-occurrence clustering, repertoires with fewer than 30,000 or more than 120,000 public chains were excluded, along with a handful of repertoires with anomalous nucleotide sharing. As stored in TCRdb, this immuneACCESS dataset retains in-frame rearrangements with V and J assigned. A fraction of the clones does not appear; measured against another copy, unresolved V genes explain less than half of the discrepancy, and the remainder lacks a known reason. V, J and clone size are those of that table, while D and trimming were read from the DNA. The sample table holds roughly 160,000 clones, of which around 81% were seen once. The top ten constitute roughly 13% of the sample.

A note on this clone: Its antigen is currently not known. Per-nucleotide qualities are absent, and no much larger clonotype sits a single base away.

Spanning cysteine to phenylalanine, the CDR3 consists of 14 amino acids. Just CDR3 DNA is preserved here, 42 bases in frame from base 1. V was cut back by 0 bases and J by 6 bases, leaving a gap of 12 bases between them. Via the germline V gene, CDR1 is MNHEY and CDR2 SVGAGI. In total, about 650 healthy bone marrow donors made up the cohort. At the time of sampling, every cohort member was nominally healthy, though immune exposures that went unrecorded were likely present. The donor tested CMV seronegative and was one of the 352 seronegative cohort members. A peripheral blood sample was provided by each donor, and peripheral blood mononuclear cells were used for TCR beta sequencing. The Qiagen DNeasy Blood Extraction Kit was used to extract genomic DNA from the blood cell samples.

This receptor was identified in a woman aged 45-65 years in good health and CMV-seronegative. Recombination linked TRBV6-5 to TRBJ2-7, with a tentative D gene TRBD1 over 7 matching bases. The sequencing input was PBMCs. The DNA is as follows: TGTGCCAGCAGTTACTCTCCAGGGGGGTTCGAGCAGTACTTC. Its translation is CASSYSPGGFEQYF.